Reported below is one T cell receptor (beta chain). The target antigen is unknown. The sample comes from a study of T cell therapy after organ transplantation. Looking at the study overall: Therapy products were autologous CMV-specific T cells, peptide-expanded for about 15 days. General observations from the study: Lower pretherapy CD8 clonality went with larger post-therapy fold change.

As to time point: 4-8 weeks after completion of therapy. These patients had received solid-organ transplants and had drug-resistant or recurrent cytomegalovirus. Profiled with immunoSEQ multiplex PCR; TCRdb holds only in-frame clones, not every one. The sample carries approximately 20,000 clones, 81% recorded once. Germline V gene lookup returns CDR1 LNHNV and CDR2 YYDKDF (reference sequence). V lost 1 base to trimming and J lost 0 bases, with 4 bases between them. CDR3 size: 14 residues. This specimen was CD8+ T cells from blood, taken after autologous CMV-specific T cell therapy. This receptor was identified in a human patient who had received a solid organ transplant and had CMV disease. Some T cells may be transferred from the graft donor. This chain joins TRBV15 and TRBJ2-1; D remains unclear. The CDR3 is CATSRVSSYNEQFF. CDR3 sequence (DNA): TGTGCCACCAGCAGAGTTAGCTCCTACAATGAGCAGTTCTTC. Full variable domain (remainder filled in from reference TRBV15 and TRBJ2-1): DAMVIQNPRYQVTQFGKPVTLSCSQTLNHNVMYWYQQKSSQAPKLLFHYYDKDFNNEADTPDNFQSRRPNTSFCFLDIRSPGLGDTAMYLCATSRVSSYNEQFFGPGTRLTVL.